The 15 T cell receptor beta chains below were found in one sample sequenced in a study of blood T cell repertoires in COVID-19. Some clones are missing from TCRdb's copy, which holds only in-frame ones; the method was immunoSEQ multiplex PCR. The sample consists of about 140,000 clones, 75% to 80% of them appearing once. The specimen sequenced was peripheral blood. The source of these receptors is a woman aged 45-65 years with active or convalescent COVID-19.

The V call is TRBV30, the J call TRBJ1-4; 10 nucleotides line up with TRBD1. The CDR3 is 15 amino acids. The junction had 6 bases not matched to a gene; V was cut back by 2 bases and J by 6 bases. The germline V gene encodes CDR1 GTSNPN and CDR2 SVGIG (reference sequence). CDR3 sequence: CAWSQIGQGDEKLFF. CDR3 nucleotides: TGTGCCTGGAGTCAAATAGGACAGGGGGATGAAAAACTGTTTTTT.

The chain couples TRBV20-1 to TRBJ2-2; D might be TRBD2 (6 bases). This CDR3 spans 16 amino acids. The germline V gene has CDR1 DFQATT and CDR2 SNEGSKA (reference sequence). V lost 3 bases to trimming and J lost 7 bases, with 21 bases between them. CDR3 sequence: CSASDLRRGRSGELFF. For the CDR3, the DNA is TGCAGTGCTAGTGATTTAAGGAGGGGCCGGAGCGGGGAGCTGTTTTTT.

The CDR3 sequence: CASSVYRGQTDTQYF. The CDR3 DNA follows: TGTGCCAGCAGCGTCTACAGGGGGCAGACAGATACGCAGTATTTT. The chain joins TRBV2 to TRBJ2-3; 9 bases line up with TRBD1. V lost 6 bases, J lost 3 bases, and 7 bases stayed unmatched. The CDR3 length is 15 residues. Germline CDR1 SNHLY, CDR2 FYNNEI.

The chain links TRBV7-3 to TRBJ1-3; 7 bases are a match to TRBD1. J lost 1 base, V lost 5 bases, and 2 bases had no gene match. The CDR3 contains 14 residues. Germline lookup yields CDR1 SGHTA and CDR2 FQGTGA. As DNA, the CDR3 is TGTGCCAGCAGCCAGGGGGTGTCTGGAAACACCATATATTTT. This codes for CASSQGVSGNTIYF.

This clone was seen just once. The chain couples TRBV2 to TRBJ2-3; 7 bases are a match to TRBD1. CDR3 length: 14 residues. The V gene's germline CDR1 is SNHLY and CDR2 FYNNEI. With 6 bases clipped from V and 5 bases from J, the junction kept 8 bases outside the gene matches. For the CDR3, the DNA is TGTGCCAGCAGGAGGGGGCCCCAGGGAGATACGCAGTATTTT. Translating it yields CASRRGPQGDTQYF.

The chain links TRBV5-5 to TRBJ1-6; 7 positions agree with TRBD1. This CDR3 region has 15 residues. Trimming removed 2 bases from V and 7 bases from J; junction bases left unmatched: 6. Germline CDR1 is SGHKS and CDR2 is YYEKEE (reference sequence). The CDR3: CASSFSDRENSPLHF. The CDR3 nucleotides read TGTGCCAGCAGCTTTTCCGACAGGGAGAATTCACCCCTCCACTTT.

The gene calls are TRBV28 and TRBJ1-2; D uncertain. The CDR3 totals 13 residues. The V and J ends lost 5 bases and 0 bases respectively, with 7 bases between them. The germline V gene encodes CDR1 MDHEN and CDR2 SYDVKM. The CDR3 is CASSRTTNYGYTF. In nucleotides, the CDR3 is TGTGCCAGCAGTCGCACAACTAACTATGGCTACACCTTC.

J is TRBJ2-5 and V is TRBV21-1; the table's D call TRBD2 went unverified against the DNA. TRBV21-1 corresponds to a pseudogene. The CDR3 is 11 amino acids. CDR3 protein: CASTIPETQYF. CDR3 DNA: TGTGCCAGCACTATTCCCGAGACCCAGTACTTC.

This chain connects TRBV7-9 to TRBJ2-4, with TRBD2 as a possible D gene (5 bases). The CDR3 is 16 amino acids. Germline CDR1 SEHNR, CDR2 FQNEAQ (reference sequence). V shed 3 bases and J shed 6 bases, with 18 bases lying between them. CDR3 coding DNA: TGTGCCAGCAGCTTGGGCTCGGGGATGGCGGGAAACATTCAGTACTTC. This translates into CASSLGSGMAGNIQYF.

The rearrangement links TRBV18 to TRBJ1-5; D is possibly TRBD1 (6 bases). CDR1 and CDR2 from the germline V gene are KGHSH and LQKENI. V was cut by 4 bases and J by 5 bases, with 9 bases left in between. The CDR3 is made up of 13 amino acids. The CDR3 reads CASSRDTYQPQHF. The CDR3 coding sequence is TGTGCCAGCTCACGGGACACCTATCAGCCCCAGCATTTT.

A note on this clone: Other nucleotide sequences from this sample produce the same CDR3. The rearrangement links TRBV2 to TRBJ2-3; D is undetermined. Deletions cut 2 bases from V and 4 bases from J, with 4 bases between. The CDR3 is 12 amino acids. Germline V lookup: CDR1 SNHLY, CDR2 FYNNEI. The CDR3 spells CASSESADTQYF. CDR3 DNA sequence: TGTGCCAGCAGTGAATCAGCAGATACGCAGTATTTT.

The chain employs TRBV27 and TRBJ2-2, with D possibly TRBD2 on 5 matching bases. The V end was cut by 2 bases, the J end by 0 bases, with 10 bases between. This CDR3 is 16 amino acids long. Germline values: CDR1 MNHEY, CDR2 SMNVEV (reference sequence). The CDR3 sequence: CASSLIAIANTGELFF. The CDR3 nucleotides read TGTGCCAGCAGTTTAATAGCGATAGCGAACACCGGGGAGCTGTTTTTT.

CDR3 in DNA: TGCAGTGCTAGTACTAGCGGGAGGATGGGTGAGCAGTTCTTC. Encoded protein: CSASTSGRMGEQFF. This rearrangement joins TRBV20-1 to TRBJ2-1, with 12 bases fitting TRBD2. Germline CDR1 DFQATT, CDR2 SNEGSKA (reference sequence). V shed 3 bases and J 9 bases; nucleotides not matched to a gene: 6. The length of the CDR3 is 14 residues.

The CDR3 nucleotides read TGTGCCAGTAGTATAGATCCCATAGTACAGGCTGAAGCTTTCTTT. Amino acids: CASSIDPIVQAEAFF. The chain recombines TRBV19 with TRBJ1-1, with a tentative D call TRBD1 (5 bases). The V end was cut by 0 bases, the J end by 6 bases, with 14 bases between. CDR3 length equals 15 residues. CDR1 and CDR2 from the germline V gene are LNHDA and SQIVND (reference sequence).

This clone is a singleton in its sample. The chain uses TRBV30 and TRBJ2-7; 8 nucleotides agree with TRBD1. CDR3 size: 16 residues. Looked up from germline, CDR1 is GTSNPN and CDR2 is SVGIG (reference sequence). V dropped 1 base and J dropped 6; count of bases not matched to a gene: 14. The CDR3 reads CAWSARTGPILLEQYF. Written as DNA, the CDR3 is TGTGCCTGGAGTGCCCGGACAGGGCCGATCCTGCTCGAGCAGTACTTC.